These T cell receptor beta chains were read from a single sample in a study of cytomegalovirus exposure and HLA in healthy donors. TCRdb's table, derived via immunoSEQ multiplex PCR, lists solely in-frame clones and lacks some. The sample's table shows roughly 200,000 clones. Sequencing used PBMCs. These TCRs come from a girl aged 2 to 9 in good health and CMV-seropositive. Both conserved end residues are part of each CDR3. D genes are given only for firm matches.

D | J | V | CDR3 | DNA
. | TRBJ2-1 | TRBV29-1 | CSSEGQRAYNEQFF | TGCAGCAGTGAAGGACAGCGGGCCTACAATGAGCAGTTCTTC
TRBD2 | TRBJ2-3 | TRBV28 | CASSPSSGRPDTQYF | TGTGCCAGCAGCCCCAGTAGCGGGAGACCAGATACGCAGTATTTT
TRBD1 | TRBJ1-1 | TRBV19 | CASSSSDRGLTEAFF | TGTGCCAGTAGTTCATCAGACAGGGGGTTGACTGAAGCTTTCTTT
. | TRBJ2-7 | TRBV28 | CASSTGILTF | TGTGCCAGCAGCACAGGGATTTTAACCTTC
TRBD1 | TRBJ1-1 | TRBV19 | CASSQGQGAPTEAFF | TGTGCCAGTAGTCAGGGACAGGGGGCTCCCACTGAAGCTTTCTTT
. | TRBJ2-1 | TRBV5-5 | CASSLRGGEQFF | TGTGCCAGCAGCTTGAGGGGGGGTGAGCAGTTCTTC
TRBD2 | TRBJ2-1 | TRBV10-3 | CAISAVGGGSYNEQFF | TGTGCCATCAGTGCGGTGGGCGGGGGCTCCTACAATGAGCAGTTCTTC
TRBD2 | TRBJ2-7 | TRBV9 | CASSVDSSGAYEQYF | TGTGCCAGCAGCGTTGATTCTAGCGGGGCCTACGAGCAGTACTTC
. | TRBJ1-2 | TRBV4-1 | CASSQANRAQGYTF | TGCGCCAGCAGCCAGGCTAACAGGGCCCAGGGCTACACCTTC
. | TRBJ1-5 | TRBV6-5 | CASSETAVPPQHF | TGTGCCAGCAGTGAAACTGCCGTTCCGCCCCAGCATTTT
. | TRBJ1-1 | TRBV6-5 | CASSSLGGDPGAFF | TGTGCCAGCAGTTCACTTGGGGGGGACCCGGGGGCTTTCTTT
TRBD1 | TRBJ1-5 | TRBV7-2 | CASSPDREVGQPQHF | TGTGCCAGCAGCCCGGACAGGGAGGTCGGTCAGCCCCAGCATTTT
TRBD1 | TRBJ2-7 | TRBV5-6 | CASSHGTGEGYEQYF | TGTGCCAGCAGCCACGGGACAGGGGAGGGGTACGAGCAGTACTTC
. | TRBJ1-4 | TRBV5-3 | CARSLGWWQGNEKLFF | TGTGCCAGAAGCTTGGGGTGGTGGCAGGGTAATGAAAAACTGTTTTTT
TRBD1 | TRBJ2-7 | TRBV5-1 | CASSRTGGKAYEQYF | TGCGCCAGCAGCAGAACAGGGGGAAAGGCCTACGAGCAGTACTTC
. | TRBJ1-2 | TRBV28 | CASSLRGGYGYTF | TGTGCCAGCAGTTTACGGGGAGGGTATGGCTACACCTTC
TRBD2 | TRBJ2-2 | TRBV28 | CASSLDREGKNTGELFF | TGTGCCAGCAGTTTAGACCGGGAGGGAAAGAACACCGGGGAGCTGTTTTTT
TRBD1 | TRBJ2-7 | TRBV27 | CASSLLDRGPMVEQYF | TGTGCCAGCAGTTTATTGGACAGGGGCCCGATGGTGGAGCAGTACTTC
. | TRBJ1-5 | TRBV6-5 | CASCPTTMSNQPQHF | TGTGCCAGCTGTCCAACAACAATGAGCAATCAGCCCCAGCATTTT
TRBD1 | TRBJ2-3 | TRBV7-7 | CASSPGGWGETDTQYF | TGTGCCAGCAGCCCAGGGGGCTGGGGAGAGACAGATACGCAGTATTTT
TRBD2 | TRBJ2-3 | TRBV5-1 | CASSPQTSGLTDTQYF | TGCGCCAGCAGCCCACAGACTAGCGGACTCACAGATACGCAGTATTTT
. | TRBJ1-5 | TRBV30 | CAWSEPLKRQLDQPQHF | TGTGCCTGGAGTGAACCCCTCAAACGACAGCTCGATCAGCCCCAGCATTTT
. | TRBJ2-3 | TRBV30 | CAWTRGAAGGDTQYF | TGTGCCTGGACCCGCGGGGCGGCCGGGGGAGATACGCAGTATTTT
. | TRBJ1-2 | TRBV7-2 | CASGSGVGDLFHYGYTF | TGTGCCAGCGGCTCGGGTGTCGGAGACTTATTTCACTATGGCTACACCTTC
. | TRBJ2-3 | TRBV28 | CASHQGITDTQYF | TGTGCCAGTCATCAGGGAATCACAGATACGCAGTATTTT
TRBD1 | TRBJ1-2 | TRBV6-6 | CATRDSNYGYTF | TGTGCCACCAGGGACAGCAACTATGGCTACACCTTC
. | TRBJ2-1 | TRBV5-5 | CASSLEVSSYNEQFF | TGTGCCAGCAGCTTGGAAGTGAGCTCCTACAATGAGCAGTTCTTC
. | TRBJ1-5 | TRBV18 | CASSPISNMRGNQPQHF | TGTGCCAGCTCACCTATATCGAACATGAGGGGCAATCAGCCCCAGCATTTT
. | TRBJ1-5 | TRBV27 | CASSFGRGKPQHF | TGTGCCAGCAGTTTTGGGAGGGGAAAGCCCCAGCATTTT
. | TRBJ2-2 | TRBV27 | CASALETPLTGELFF | TGTGCCAGCGCTCTAGAGACTCCCCTTACCGGGGAGCTGTTTTTT
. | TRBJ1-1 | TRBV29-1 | CSVEVQGRFTEAFF | TGCAGCGTTGAGGTACAGGGAAGATTCACTGAAGCTTTCTTT
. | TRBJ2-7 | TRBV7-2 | CASSPVATYEQYF | TGTGCCAGCAGCCCGGTCGCAACCTACGAGCAGTACTTC
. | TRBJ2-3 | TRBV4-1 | CASSQQTRALIDTQYF | TGCGCCAGCAGCCAGCAGACTAGGGCCTTGATAGATACGCAGTATTTT
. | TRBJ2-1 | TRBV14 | CASSSPGVDRGQFF | TGTGCCAGCAGTTCCCCAGGGGTAGACCGAGGCCAGTTCTTC
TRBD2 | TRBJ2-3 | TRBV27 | CASRPGLAGGSTDTQYF | TGTGCCAGCCGCCCGGGACTAGCGGGAGGTAGCACAGATACGCAGTATTTT
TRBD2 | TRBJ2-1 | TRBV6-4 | CASSAIGTSGYNEQFF | TGTGCCAGCAGCGCAATTGGGACTAGCGGGTACAATGAGCAGTTCTTC
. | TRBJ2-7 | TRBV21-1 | CASSPRDVVEQYF | TGTGCCAGCAGCCCCCGGGATGTTGTAGAGCAGTACTTC
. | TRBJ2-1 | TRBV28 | CASRSVVKYSYNEQFF | TGTGCCAGCAGGAGTGTAGTAAAATACTCCTACAATGAGCAGTTCTTC
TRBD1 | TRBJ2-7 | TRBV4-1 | CASSTTGGTYEQYF | TGCGCCAGCAGTACTACAGGGGGCACATACGAGCAGTACTTC
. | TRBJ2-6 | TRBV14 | CASSDRRFSGANVLTF | TGTGCCAGCAGCGACAGGAGATTCTCTGGGGCCAACGTCCTGACTTTC
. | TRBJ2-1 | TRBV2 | CASSSRFSPSYNEQFF | TGTGCCAGCAGTTCTAGATTCTCCCCATCCTACAATGAGCAGTTCTTC
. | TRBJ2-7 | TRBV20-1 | CSAEDSYEQYF | TGCAGTGCTGAGGACTCCTACGAGCAGTACTTC